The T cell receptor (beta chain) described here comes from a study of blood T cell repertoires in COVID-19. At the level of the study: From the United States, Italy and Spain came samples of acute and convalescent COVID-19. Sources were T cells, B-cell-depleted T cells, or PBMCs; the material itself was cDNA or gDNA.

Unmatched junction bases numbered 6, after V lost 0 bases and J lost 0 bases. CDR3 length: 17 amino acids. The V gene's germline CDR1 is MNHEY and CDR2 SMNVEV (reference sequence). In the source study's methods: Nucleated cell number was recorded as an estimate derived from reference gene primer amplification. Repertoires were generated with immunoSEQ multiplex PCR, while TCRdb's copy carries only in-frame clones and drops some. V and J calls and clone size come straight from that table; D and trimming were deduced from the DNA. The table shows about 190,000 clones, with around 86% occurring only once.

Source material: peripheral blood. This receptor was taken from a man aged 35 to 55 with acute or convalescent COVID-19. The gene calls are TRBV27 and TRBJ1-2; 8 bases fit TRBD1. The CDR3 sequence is CASSLSFRGQANYGYTF. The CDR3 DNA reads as TGTGCCAGCAGTTTATCGTTTAGGGGACAGGCTAACTATGGCTACACCTTC.